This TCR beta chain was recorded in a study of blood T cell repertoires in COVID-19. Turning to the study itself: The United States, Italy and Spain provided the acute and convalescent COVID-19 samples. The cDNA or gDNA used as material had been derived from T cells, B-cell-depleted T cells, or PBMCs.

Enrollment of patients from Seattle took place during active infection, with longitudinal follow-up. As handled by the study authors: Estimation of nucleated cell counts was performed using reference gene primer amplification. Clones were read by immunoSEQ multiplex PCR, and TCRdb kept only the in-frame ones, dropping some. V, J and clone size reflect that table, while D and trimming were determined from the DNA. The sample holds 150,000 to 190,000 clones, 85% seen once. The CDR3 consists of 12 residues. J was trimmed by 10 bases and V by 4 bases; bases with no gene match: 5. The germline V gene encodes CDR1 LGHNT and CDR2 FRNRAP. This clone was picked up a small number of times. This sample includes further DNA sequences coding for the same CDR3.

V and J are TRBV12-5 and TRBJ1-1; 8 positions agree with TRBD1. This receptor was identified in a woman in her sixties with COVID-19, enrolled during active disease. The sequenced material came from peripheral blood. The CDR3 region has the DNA TGTGCTAGTGGTTCCGGACAGGGCCGAGCTTTCTTT. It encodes CASGSGQGRAFF.